Below, 3 T cell receptor beta chains from the same sample are listed, as sequenced in a study of T-cell reconstitution after alpha-beta-depleted transplantation in children. Unique molecular identifiers were incorporated when the TCRbeta library was constructed. One entry per CDR3 protein results from TCRdb running MiXCR on the PCR reads. The table lists around 370,000 distinct CDR3 sequences, approximately 10% of them singletons, with about 2.3% in the top ten. This specimen was PBMCs from the stem cell graft donor, taken from the stem cell graft. The source is a human donor who donated a stem cell graft to a child with acute lymphoblastic leukemia.

This clonotype was counted a few times. This chain uses TRBV5-4 with TRBJ2-5; D ambiguous. The CDR3 length is 14 residues. The V and J ends lost 3 bases and 0 bases respectively, with 9 bases between them. CDR1 is SGHNT and CDR2 is YYREEE in the germline V gene (reference sequence). In DNA, the CDR3 is TGTGCCAGCAGCTCTGGCAGGTACCAAGAGACCCAGTACTTC. Translation gives CASSSGRYQETQYF.

The rearrangement links TRBV29-1 to TRBJ2-1; D possibly corresponds to TRBD1 (6 bases). CDR1 and CDR2 from the germline V gene are SQVTM and ANQGSEA. The CDR3 runs to 13 residues. V gave up 4 bases and J gave up 2 bases, with 9 bases separating them. The CDR3 DNA is TGCAGCGTTGTTCCAGGGGCCTACAATGAGCAGTTCTTC. It is translated as CSVVPGAYNEQFF.

The chain employs TRBV5-1 and TRBJ2-5; TRBD2 matches 9 bases. V shed 4 bases and J 5 bases; nucleotides not matched to a gene: 6. This CDR3 region has 14 residues. Germline CDR1 SGHRS, CDR2 YFSETQ. The CDR3 loop reads CASSLGTSKETQYF. In DNA, the CDR3 is TGCGCCAGCAGCCTGGGGACTAGCAAGGAGACCCAGTACTTC.